This T cell receptor (beta chain) was identified in a study of cytomegalovirus exposure and HLA in healthy donors (dated 2017 in TCRdb). Concerning the study at large: According to an earlier analysis of several hundred of the donors, some 180 million T cells yielded 117 million unique TCR beta sequences and about 300 Gb of sequence data. Roughly 310 gigabases of sequencing data and approximately 84 million unique TCR sequences were included in an early release covering about 700 HLA-typed donors. Of the 300 to 400 genotyped donors, around 81% fell in the genetic ancestry cluster associated with self-reported Caucasian donors. The study aimed to test whether cataloging public T cell receptors could reveal signatures of past pathogen exposure. The study profiled the T cell repertoires of 500 to 800 subjects by immunosequencing and related them to cytomegalovirus serostatus. Besides the first cohort of roughly 700 subjects, a separate validation cohort made up of around 120 different subjects was used. To predict cytomegalovirus infection status, the study combined high-throughput TCR immunosequencing, statistical association of individual TCRs with disease status, and machine learning. A later analysis re-examined previously published TCR beta repertoires from just over 650 donors and added high-resolution HLA genotyping to investigate patterns of TCR occurrence. Rather than using new phenotypic data, the later analysis identified candidate immune exposures from TCR beta sequences and from how often those sequences occurred across donors. An earlier analysis of roughly 600 of the donors used high-throughput TCR beta sequencing to judge whether each TCR beta V gene segment behaved as functional or pseudogenic. Alongside the repertoire data, information on donor age, sex, ethnicity and CMV serostatus was compiled. Genome-wide SNP genotypes for about 55% of the roughly 670 donors were used in a later genetic analysis, which treated that subset as a discovery cohort. All discovery cohort repertoires had been generated on a single sequencing platform. Class I and class II HLA loci were covered by the typing at four-digit resolution. The number of donors typed differed by locus, with about 629-630 for A, B, C, DRB1 and DQB1, over 500 for DQA1, over 600 for DPA1, and around 430 for DPB1. Five DR-DQ haplotypes were handled as single units for association and clustering, since linkage in the cohort was strong. Across 300 to 500 genotyped donors of the cohort, an average of roughly 250,000 unique TCR beta nucleotide sequences per donor were sequenced, and roughly a sixth of those sequences were non-productive.

V is shortened by 0 bases, J by 2 bases, and the region joining them spans 14 bases. Including cysteine and phenylalanine, the CDR3 has 18 amino acids. The CDR3 DNA has 54 bases and is translated from base 1. The germline V gene encodes CDR1 MGHRA and CDR2 YSYEKL. Libraries came from the immunoSEQ multiplex PCR assay. The multiplex PCR relied on a mix of 60 forward primers for TCR Vbeta segments and 13 reverse primers for TCR Jbeta segments. The CDR3 region of rearranged TCR beta genes was amplified from genomic DNA by a multiplex PCR assay. The Illumina HiSeq System was used to sequence the amplified TCR beta libraries as 87-base-pair reads. In the authors' own workflow: Across the 700 or so repertoires, a later analysis counted roughly 84 million unique TCR beta chains, about 10 million of which were shared by at least two donors. Raw reads were error-corrected and collapsed into unique sequences by a nearest-neighbor algorithm in which closely related sequences were merged to remove PCR and sequencing errors. Alignment of CDR3 sequences to IMGT reference sequences was used to assign V, D and J gene segments. For a sequence to be retained, at least a six-nucleotide match to both a V gene segment and a J gene segment was required. A rearrangement counted as productive if the CDR3 had no stop codons and remained in frame with V and J, and every other rearrangement counted as non-productive. Following IMGT convention, CDR3 was defined as the stretch from the second conserved V-encoded cysteine up to the conserved J-encoded phenylalanine. The earlier analysis of 587 of the donors excluded sequences that lacked an unambiguous match to a single V gene segment. An earlier analysis of 500 to 700 of the donors classified V segments as functional when productive rearrangements were above 56.7% and as segregating when the standard deviation between donors was above 5%. To diagnose cytomegalovirus status from the catalog of TCR beta chain sequences, a statistical classification framework was built. In a later analysis, V and J genes were assigned by comparing TCR nucleotide sequences against IMGT/GENE-DB human TR gene sequences. The TCRdist pipeline was used in a later analysis to assign CDR3 sequences and most-parsimonious VDJ recombination scenarios. A later analysis defined each TCR beta chain by its CDR3 amino acid sequence plus V-gene family, and excluded reads lacking a unique V-gene family. A later analysis removed 592 highly shared, low-generation-probability nucleotide sequences to deal with suspected cross-contamination and a sequencing artifact. A later analysis calculated a clonal expansion index for each public chain from normalized within-repertoire ranks of inferred template counts. In a later analysis, generation probabilities were computed with a VDJ recombination model fitted to out-of-frame rearrangements, and the resulting probabilities were checked against IGoR. Hypergeometric tests were used in a later analysis to score TCR-TCR, TCR-HLA and TCR-CMV co-occurrence, with a repertoire-size bias correction applied to the TCR pairs. A later analysis estimated false discovery rates by permuting HLA or CMV assignments 20 times. In a later analysis, co-occurring TCRs were grouped with DBSCAN, and TCRdist sequence similarity was added when clustering was performed within HLA-allele-positive subsets. For co-occurrence clustering, repertoires with fewer than 30,000 or more than 120,000 public chains were excluded, along with a handful of repertoires with anomalous nucleotide sharing. TCRdb retrieved this table from immuneACCESS and kept in-frame rearrangements only. Not all clones are present; in checked studies, unresolved V genes account for under half, and no reason is known for the remainder. V, J and clone size reflect that table, while D and trimming were determined from the DNA. The sample contains some 170,000 clones, 70% to 85% of them found a single time. Less than 2.5% of the sample belongs to the ten largest clones.

Comment on this clone: Its target antigen remains unknown. No much larger clonotype is one base removed from it; base qualities were not supplied.

Overall results and qualifications from the work: A later genetic analysis reported fewer N-insertions in productive TCRs among donors in an Asian-associated ancestry cluster than the approximately 670-donor mean. The presence/absence analyses assumed that sequencing depth was roughly uniform across donors, and that assumption may not be true. Most TCR sequences were observed very rarely across donors, whereas some public TCRs were present in many individuals. For the cohort, immune exposure information was limited to CMV serostatus. In an earlier analysis of about 600 of the donors, most TCR beta V segments appeared in productive rearrangements about 87% or about 30% of the time, broadly matching IMGT annotations. In a later analysis, TCR association rates were found to vary across HLA loci, with the most associated TCRs seen for DRB1 alleles and the fewest for HLA-C alleles. In vitro tests confirmed that a few of the cytomegalovirus-associated TCR beta chains recognize cytomegalovirus antigens. At a false discovery rate of 0.05, a later analysis linked around 15,000 TCR beta sequences to specific HLA alleles. According to a later analysis, most CMV-associated TCR beta chains appeared to be HLA-restricted, and the HLA associations seemed to be driven largely by CMV exposure. An association between a missense DCLRE1C variant and V-gene and J-gene trimming of TCR beta chains was found in a later genetic analysis and replicated in an independent cohort. Cytomegalovirus status was reported to be diagnosed by the classifier with high specificity and sensitivity in both the original and validation cohorts. Only TCR beta chains were sequenced in this cohort, and the absence of alpha or paired-chain data limited detectable features. Because some donors lacked HLA typing at each locus, the association tests relied only on the typed subset. A total of 164 TCR beta chains were listed by the study as associated with cytomegalovirus. In a later analysis, HLA-associated TCR beta chains were found to be more clonally expanded and to have lower generation probabilities than equally common non-associated chains. The authors suggested that the approach could potentially be generalized to other disease states and immunological phenotypes. According to a later analysis, parvovirus B19, influenza, CMV and Epstein-Barr virus appeared linked to several top co-occurrence clusters. A cluster of highly shared sequence variants was judged likely to be a technical artifact of the sequencing pipeline. The 87-base-pair reads could not distinguish some IMGT-functional V segments, including TRBV6-2 and TRBV6-3, so those segments were excluded. A further reported finding was that TCR beta sequences accurately predicted the HLA-A and HLA-B alleles for most subjects in the first cohort. When HLA alleles, especially DR and DQ, strongly co-occurred, attributing TCR associations to individual alleles was difficult. Because counts were too low, 15 to 20 rarely observed V segments, including chromosome 9 orphons, were excluded from the earlier analysis of several hundred of the donors. Linkage disequilibrium might explain the correlated functional status among segregating V segments, but an unknown experimental factor could not be ruled out.

The cohort consisted of 670 or so healthy bone marrow donors. At the time of sampling, all cohort members were nominally healthy, though unrecorded immune exposures were likely present. CMV serostatus was recorded as positive for just under 300 and negative for about half of the 666 cohort members, whereas no CMV serostatus was recorded for the donor in question. Every donor gave a peripheral blood sample, and the peripheral blood mononuclear cells from that sample were used for TCR beta sequencing. Genomic DNA extraction from the blood cell samples was performed with the Qiagen DNeasy Blood Extraction Kit.

Sequenced: PBMCs. The sequence came from a human donor in good health. The chain couples TRBV4-1 to TRBJ1-6, with TRBD1 perhaps the D gene, on 5 matching bases. At the DNA level, the sequence is TGCGCCAGCAGCCAAGAAGGGCAGGGCGGCACCTATAATTCACCCCTCCACTTT. It translates to CASSQEGQGGTYNSPLHF.